The 8 T cell receptor delta chains below come from one sample, sequenced in a study of γδ T cells in repeated Plasmodium falciparum infection. TCRdb re-processed the multiplex PCR reads using CATT. The sample records tens of thousands of delta-chain clones, less than 1% being singletons. Vgamma9/Vdelta2+ and Vdelta2-negative gammadelta T cells were flow-sorted from PBMC for bulk sequencing. Sequencing was done on a sample of gamma-delta T cells from blood. The receptors originated from a pool of human donors (malaria-infected and uninfected, not separated).

This clone was detected only a few times. The protein given by TCRdb reflects a much larger clone and differs at residue 9 from this DNA's translation, likely from a read error; the protein shown is the DNA's translation. The chain recombines TRDV1 with TRDJ1; D is undetermined. The CDR3 totals 17 residues. Germline V lookup: CDR1 TSWWSYY, CDR2 QGS. V was pared by 2 bases and J by 0 bases, with 16 bases between. CDR3 DNA: TGTGCTCTTGGGGAATATGAGGGGCCCCTAAACACCGATAAACTCATCTTT. It codes for CALGEYEGPLNTDKLIF.

Regarding this clone: TCRdb's entry gives the protein of a much larger clone, which mismatches this DNA's translation at residues 4 and 14, likely from a read error; the protein reported here is translated from the DNA. V and J are TRDV2 and TRDJ1; 8 bases agree with TRDD3. The junction had 23 bases not matched to a gene; V was cut back by 6 bases and J by 3 bases. The CDR3 runs to 19 residues. Germline CDR1 GEAIGNYY, CDR2 EKD. The CDR3 DNA follows: TGTGCCTGTAAGCCTCCACTGGGGGTCTTCGGGAATAACGCCGATAAACTCATCTTT. Translating it yields CACKPPLGVFGNNADKLIF.

This clone was counted between two and nine times. Translating this DNA gives a protein that differs at residue 11 from the TCRdb one, which belongs to a much larger clone; a read error is likely, and the protein shown is this translation. The chain recombines TRDV2 with TRDJ1; maybe TRDD3 (5 bases). TCRdb is silent on the J gene; assignment here came from matching the DNA to germline. Trimming removed 0 bases from V and 5 bases from J, with 18 bases in between. Germline assignment: CDR1 GEAIGNYY and CDR2 EKD. The CDR3 consists of 16 residues. In DNA, the CDR3 is TGTGCCTGTGACACCGTCGACGGGGGTAGGACGGATAAACTCATCTTT. Amino acid sequence: CACDTVDGGRTDKLIF.

On this clone itself: This DNA's translation and the protein TCRdb lists, from a much larger clone, do not match at residue 11, likely due to a read error; the protein shown is translated from the DNA. The chain uses TRDV2 and TRDJ1; 8 bases match TRDD3. The J gene, absent from TCRdb, was called here by matching the DNA to germline. Trimming removed 3 bases from V and 6 bases from J; junction bases left unmatched: 11. CDR1 GEAIGNYY and CDR2 EKD come from the germline V gene. This CDR3 has 15 residues. This chain's CDR3 is CACDALLGGTNKLIF. In nucleotides, the CDR3 is TGTGCCTGTGACGCCTTACTGGGGGGGACCAATAAACTCATCTTT.

Turning to this clone: TCRdb's protein, taken from a much larger clone, differs from this DNA's translation at residue 19, likely owing to a read error; the protein displayed comes from the DNA. The J gene has no call, while the V gene is TRDV2; TRDD3 is the table's D call, not checked against the DNA. Germline V gene data show CDR1 as GEAIGNYY and CDR2 as EKD. This CDR3 has 21 amino acids. This CDR3 is CACGPFLPLGDITAATDKHIF. The CDR3 DNA is TGTGCCTGTGGGCCCTTCCTCCCACTGGGGGATATTACGGCTGCCACCGATAAACACATCTTT.

A few counts support this clone. TCRdb's protein, taken from a much larger clone, differs from this DNA's translation at residue 6, likely owing to a read error; the protein displayed comes from the DNA. This chain joins TRDV3 and TRDJ1, with 9 bases fitting TRDD3. The ends lost 3 bases at V and 2 bases at J; junction bases unmatched: 19. Per germline, CDR1 TVYSNPD and CDR2 GDNSRS (reference sequence). The CDR3 totals 18 residues. The CDR3 sequence: CALWPLRRGYAFTDKLIF. In nucleotides, the CDR3 is TGTGCCTTGTGGCCTTTACGCAGGGGATACGCATTTACCGATAAACTCATCTTT. Variable domain in full (rest from reference TRDV3 and TRDJ1): CDKVTQSSPDQTVASGSEVVLLCTYDTVYSNPDLFWYRIRPDYSFQFVFYGDNSRSEGADFTQGRFSVKHILTQKAFHLVISPVRTEDSATYYCALWPLRRGYAFTDKLIFGKGTRVTVEP.

This clone was detected only a few times. The translation of this DNA and the TCRdb protein of a much larger clone differ at residue 6, probably owing to a read error; the protein shown here is translated from the DNA. The chain employs TRDV2 and TRDJ1; 9 nucleotides match TRDD3. Per germline, CDR1 GEAIGNYY and CDR2 EKD. V was clipped by 5 bases and J by 3 bases; unmatched bases: 12. This CDR3 is 16 amino acids long. Written as DNA, the CDR3 is TGTGCCTGTGCGGCCATGGGGGATAGGATATCCGATAAACTCATCTTT. Translation gives CACAAMGDRISDKLIF.

A remark on this clone: Translating this DNA gives a protein that differs at residue 11 from the TCRdb one, which belongs to a much larger clone; a read error is likely, and the protein shown is this translation. This chain links TRDV1 with TRDJ1; D gene unclear. TCRdb does not report a J gene; here it was assigned by matching the DNA to germline references. Germline V gene data show CDR1 as TSWWSYY and CDR2 as QGS. There are 14 residues in the CDR3. CDR3 protein: CALGEGVYTDELIF. The CDR3 DNA reads as TGTGCTCTTGGGGAAGGGGTTTACACCGATGAACTCATCTTT.